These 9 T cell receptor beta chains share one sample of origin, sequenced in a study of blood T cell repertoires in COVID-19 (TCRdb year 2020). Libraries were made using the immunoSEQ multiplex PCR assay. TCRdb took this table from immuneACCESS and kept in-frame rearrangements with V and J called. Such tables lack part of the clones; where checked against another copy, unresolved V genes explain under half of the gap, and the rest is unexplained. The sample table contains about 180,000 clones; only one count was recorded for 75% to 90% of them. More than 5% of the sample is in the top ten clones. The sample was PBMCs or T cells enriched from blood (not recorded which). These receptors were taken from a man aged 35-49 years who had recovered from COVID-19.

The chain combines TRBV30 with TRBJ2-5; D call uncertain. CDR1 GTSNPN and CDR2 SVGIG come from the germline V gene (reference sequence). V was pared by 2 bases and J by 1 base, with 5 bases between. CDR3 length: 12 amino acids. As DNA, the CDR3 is TGTGCCTGGAGTCCAGGCCAAGAGACCCAGTACTTC. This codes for CAWSPGQETQYF.

The CDR3 DNA sequence: TGCAGCGGGTCTACCGGGACAGACCCCTATGGCTACACCTTC. Translated: CSGSTGTDPYGYTF. The rearrangement uses TRBV29-1 and TRBJ1-2, with 7 bases aligning to TRBD1. Germline lookup yields CDR1 SQVTM and CDR2 ANQGSEA. The CDR3 loop spans 14 amino acids. The ends lost 7 bases at V and 4 bases at J; junction bases unmatched: 12.

CDR3 bases: TGTGCCTGGAGACCGGGACAGGGGCACACCGGGGAGCTGTTTTTT. It codes for CAWRPGQGHTGELFF. The chain links TRBV30 to TRBJ2-2; 10 bases are shared with TRBD1. Germline lookup yields CDR1 GTSNPN and CDR2 SVGIG (reference sequence). The ends lost 3 bases at V and 3 bases at J; junction bases unmatched: 4. CDR3 length equals 15 residues.

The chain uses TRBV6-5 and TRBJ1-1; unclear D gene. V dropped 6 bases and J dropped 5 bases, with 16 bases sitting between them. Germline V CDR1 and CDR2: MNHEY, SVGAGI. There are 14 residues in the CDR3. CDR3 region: CASSYTVPPTEAFF. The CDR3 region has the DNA TGTGCCAGCAGCTATACAGTTCCCCCGACTGAAGCTTTCTTT.

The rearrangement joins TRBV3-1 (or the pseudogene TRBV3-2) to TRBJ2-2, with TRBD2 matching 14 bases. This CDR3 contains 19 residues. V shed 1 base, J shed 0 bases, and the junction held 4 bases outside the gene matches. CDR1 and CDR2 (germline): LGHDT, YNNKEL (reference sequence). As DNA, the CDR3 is TGTGCCAGCAGCCAAGGACTAGCGGGAGGGACTTCGAACACCGGGGAGCTGTTTTTT. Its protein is CASSQGLAGGTSNTGELFF.

The CDR3 loop is CASSDTRGYTF. For the CDR3, the DNA is TGCGCCAGCAGCGACACCCGGGGCTACACCTTC. The chain joins TRBV5-1 to TRBJ1-2, with unresolved D. V lost 4 bases to trimming and J lost 8 bases, with 9 bases between them. CDR3 length equals 11 residues. The germline gives CDR1 SGHRS, CDR2 YFSETQ. The variable domain in full, with the rest retrieved from reference TRBV5-1 and TRBJ1-2, is KAGVTQTPRYLIKTRGQQVTLSCSPISGHRSVSWYQQTPGQGLQFLFEYFSETQRNKGNFPGRFSGRQFSNSRSEMNVSTLELGDSALYLCASSDTRGYTFGSGTRLTVV.

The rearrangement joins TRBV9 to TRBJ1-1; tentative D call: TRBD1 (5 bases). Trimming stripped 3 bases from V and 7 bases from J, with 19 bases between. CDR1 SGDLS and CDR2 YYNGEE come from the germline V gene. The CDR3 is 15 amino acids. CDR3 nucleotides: TGTGCCAGCAGCGAGGGGTTAGGGGTGGTTGATGAAGCTTTCTTT. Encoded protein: CASSEGLGVVDEAFF.

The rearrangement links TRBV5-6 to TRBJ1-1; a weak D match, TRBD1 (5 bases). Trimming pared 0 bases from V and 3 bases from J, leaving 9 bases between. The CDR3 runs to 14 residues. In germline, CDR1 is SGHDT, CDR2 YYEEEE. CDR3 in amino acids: CASSLEGEYTEAFF. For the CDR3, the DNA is TGTGCCAGCAGCTTGGAAGGGGAATACACTGAAGCTTTCTTT.

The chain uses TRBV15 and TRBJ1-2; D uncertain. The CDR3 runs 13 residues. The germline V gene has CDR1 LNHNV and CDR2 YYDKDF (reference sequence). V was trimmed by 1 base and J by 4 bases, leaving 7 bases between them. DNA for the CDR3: TGTGCCACCAGCAGAGCCGGCGGCTATGGCTACACCTTC. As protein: CATSRAGGYGYTF.